Listed below are T cell receptor beta chains from one sample, sequenced in a study of T cell responses to AZD1222 COVID-19 vaccine. Clones were read by immunoSEQ multiplex PCR, and TCRdb kept only the in-frame ones, dropping some. This sample has 200,000 to 250,000 clones, with about 94% found just once. The sequences come from peripheral blood, collected 28 days after the second dose of the MenACWY control vaccine. These receptors originate from an adult who received the MenACWY meningococcal vaccine as a control. The CDR3 runs from the conserved cysteine through the conserved F or W. Each record gives: V gene, J gene, clone size, D gene, CDR3 protein, CDR3 DNA. A D gene is named only where the DNA matches it firmly. A clone size is listed for some rows: how often the clone was seen (once, few, many), or a class if it is expanded.

V gene: TRBV4-2
J gene: TRBJ1-4
clone size: once
D gene: NA
CDR3 protein: CASSQVQGLTTNEKLFF
CDR3 DNA: TGTGCCAGCAGCCAAGTGCAGGGCCTAACAACTAATGAAAAACTGTTTTTT

V gene: TRBV19
J gene: TRBJ2-1
clone size: once
D gene: TRBD1
CDR3 protein: CASSIPGQGYNEQFF
CDR3 DNA: TGTGCCAGTAGTATCCCGGGACAGGGATACAATGAGCAGTTCTTC

V gene: TRBV10-3
J gene: TRBJ2-7
clone size: NA
D gene: NA
CDR3 protein: CAISVGHTYEQYF
CDR3 DNA: TGTGCCATCAGTGTGGGTCATACCTACGAGCAGTACTTC

V gene: TRBV5-4
J gene: TRBJ1-4
clone size: NA
D gene: TRBD1
CDR3 protein: CASSASPLTGTGVEKLFF
CDR3 DNA: TGTGCCAGCAGCGCCTCTCCGCTCACGGGGACAGGGGTTGAAAAACTGTTTTTT

V gene: TRBV6-5
J gene: TRBJ2-7
clone size: few
D gene: TRBD2
CDR3 protein: CASKRTSGNSYEQYF
CDR3 DNA: TGTGCCAGCAAGCGGACTAGCGGGAACTCCTACGAGCAGTACTTC

V gene: TRBV7-9
J gene: TRBJ1-2
clone size: NA
D gene: NA
CDR3 protein: CASSSTMANYGYTF
CDR3 DNA: TGTGCCAGCAGTTCAACCATGGCTAACTATGGCTACACCTTC

V gene: TRBV5-1
J gene: TRBJ1-2
clone size: NA
D gene: NA
CDR3 protein: CASSLGPGATYGYTF
CDR3 DNA: TGCGCCAGCAGCTTGGGTCCGGGGGCTACCTATGGCTACACCTTC

V gene: TRBV9
J gene: TRBJ1-2
clone size: NA
D gene: NA
CDR3 protein: CASSAKPGVPYGYTF
CDR3 DNA: TGTGCCAGCAGCGCTAAACCCGGGGTACCCTATGGCTACACCTTC

V gene: TRBV7-2
J gene: TRBJ2-3
clone size: NA
D gene: NA
CDR3 protein: CASSLGVGGGPTDTQYF
CDR3 DNA: TGTGCCAGCAGCTTAGGAGTTGGTGGGGGGCCCACAGATACGCAGTATTTT

V gene: TRBV10-3
J gene: TRBJ1-1
clone size: NA
D gene: NA
CDR3 protein: CAICQGTNTEAFF
CDR3 DNA: TGTGCCATTTGTCAGGGGACGAACACTGAAGCTTTCTTT

V gene: TRBV7-6
J gene: TRBJ1-1
clone size: NA
D gene: NA
CDR3 protein: CASSLGPQGVGTEAFF
CDR3 DNA: TGTGCCAGCAGCTTAGGGCCCCAAGGAGTGGGCACTGAAGCTTTCTTT

V gene: TRBV9
J gene: TRBJ2-3
clone size: NA
D gene: TRBD1
CDR3 protein: CASSPQGAGTDTQYF
CDR3 DNA: TGTGCCAGCAGCCCACAGGGGGCTGGCACAGATACGCAGTATTTT

V gene: TRBV2
J gene: TRBJ1-1
clone size: NA
D gene: NA
CDR3 protein: CASGWGEAFF
CDR3 DNA: TGTGCCAGCGGTTGGGGGGAAGCTTTCTTT

V gene: TRBV5-6
J gene: TRBJ2-3
clone size: NA
D gene: TRBD2
CDR3 protein: CASSLSVFGGRSDTQYF
CDR3 DNA: TGTGCCAGCAGCTTGTCGGTTTTTGGCGGGAGGTCAGATACGCAGTATTTT

V gene: TRBV30
J gene: TRBJ1-3
clone size: NA
D gene: NA
CDR3 protein: CAWQLSGNTIYF
CDR3 DNA: TGTGCCTGGCAACTCTCTGGAAACACCATATATTTT

V gene: TRBV15
J gene: TRBJ2-1
clone size: NA
D gene: NA
CDR3 protein: CATSGTRNEQFF
CDR3 DNA: TGTGCCACCAGCGGGACTCGCAATGAGCAGTTCTTC